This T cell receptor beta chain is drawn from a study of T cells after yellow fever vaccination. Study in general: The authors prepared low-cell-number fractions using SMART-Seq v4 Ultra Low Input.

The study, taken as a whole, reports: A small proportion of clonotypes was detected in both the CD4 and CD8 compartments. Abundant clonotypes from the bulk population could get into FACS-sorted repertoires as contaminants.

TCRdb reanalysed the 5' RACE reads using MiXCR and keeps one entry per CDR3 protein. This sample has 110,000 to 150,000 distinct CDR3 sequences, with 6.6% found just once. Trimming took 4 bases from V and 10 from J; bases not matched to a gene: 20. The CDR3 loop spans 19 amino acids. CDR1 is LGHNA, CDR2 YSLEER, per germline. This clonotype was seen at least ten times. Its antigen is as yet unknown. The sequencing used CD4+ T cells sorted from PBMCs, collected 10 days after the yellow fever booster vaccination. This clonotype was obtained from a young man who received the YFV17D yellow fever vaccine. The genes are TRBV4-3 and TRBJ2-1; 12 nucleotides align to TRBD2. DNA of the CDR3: TGCGCCAGCAGCCGATACGGACTAGCGGGAAATACGGGGGAGCGGGAGCAGTTCTTC. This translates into CASSRYGLAGNTGEREQFF.